Listed below are T cell receptor beta chains from one sample, sequenced in a study of CD8 T cells in Susac syndrome. TCRdb ran MiXCR on the immunoSEQ multiplex PCR reads and lists one entry per CDR3 protein. Of roughly 300,000 distinct CDR3 sequences detected, around 84% appear once; the ten largest clones hold over 0.095%. Sequences were obtained from CD8+ T cells from PBMCs. The origin of the receptors is a human donor with multiple sclerosis. Each CDR3 is given with its conserved first and last residue. D genes are given only for firm matches. Clone size is stated in some rows and not others, as once, few, many or a class when expanded.

. | . | TRBJ1-1 | TRBV7-9 | TGTGCCAGCAGCCCCCCCCGGGGCCCTTTGAACACTGAAGCTTTCTTT | CASSPPRGPLNTEAFF
. | . | TRBJ1-5 | TRBV19 | TGTGCCAGTAGTATGGCAGGGGAATACAATCAGCCCCAGCATTTT | CASSMAGEYNQPQHF
. | . | TRBJ2-1 | TRBV13 | TGTGCCAGCAGCTTAGGTAATCAGGGTCGAGGGCAGTTCTTC | CASSLGNQGRGQFF
once | . | TRBJ2-3 | TRBV29-1 | TGCAGCGTATCCGACACAGGACCGGATACGCAGTATTTT | CSVSDTGPDTQYF
. | TRBD2 | TRBJ2-7 | TRBV28 | TGTGCCAGCAGTCGATCAGCTAGCGGAGCCTACGAGCAGTACTTC | CASSRSASGAYEQYF
. | . | TRBJ2-1 | TRBV10-2 | TGCGCCAGCAACCCCGGGAGCAGGCATGAGCAGTTCTTC | CASNPGSRHEQFF
. | TRBD1 | TRBJ2-5 | TRBV6-5 | TGTGCCAGCAGTTACTCGGACAGGGGGGAGACCCAGTACTTC | CASSYSDRGETQYF
. | TRBD2 | TRBJ2-1 | TRBV7-8 | TGTGCCAGCAGCTTACCTTCGGGACTACAATACAATGAGCAGTTCTTC | CASSLPSGLQYNEQFF
. | . | TRBJ1-1 | TRBV7-9 | TGTGCCAGCAGCTCTTTAAACCCCGTCCGGAGGGGAGCTTTCTTT | CASSSLNPVRRGAFF
. | TRBD2 | TRBJ2-1 | TRBV12-5 | TGTGCTAGTGGTATCGCTGGGAGGGCCGGGTCCTACAATGAGCAGTTCTTC | CASGIAGRAGSYNEQFF
. | . | TRBJ2-4 | TRBV12-3/TRBV12-4 | TGTGCCAGCAGTCAAGCTATTCCGGGTGTATGGGACTTTCAGTACTTC | CASSQAIPGVWDFQYF
. | . | TRBJ1-1 | TRBV2 | TGTGCCAGCAGTGAAGTTGGGCACACTGAAGCTTTCTTT | CASSEVGHTEAFF
. | . | TRBJ2-2 | TRBV6-4 | TGTGCCAGCTCCCGGGACTCCACCGGGGAGCTGTTTTTT | CASSRDSTGELFF
. | . | TRBJ2-3 | TRBV27 | TGTGCCAGCAGTTTAATTCGCGGGAAGCGCACAGATACGCAGTATTTT | CASSLIRGKRTDTQYF
. | . | TRBJ2-1 | TRBV12-3/TRBV12-4 | TGTGCCAGCAGTATAACTAGTTTCTCCTACAATGAGCAGTTCTTC | CASSITSFSYNEQFF
few | TRBD1 | TRBJ2-3 | TRBV7-8 | TGTGCCAGCAGCTTAGGCAGGGGGCGCGCAGATACGCAGTATTTT | CASSLGRGRADTQYF
. | . | TRBJ2-3 | TRBV20-1 | TGCAGTGCTAGGGAGGACGGAGATACGCAGTATTTT | CSAREDGDTQYF
. | . | TRBJ2-7 | TRBV15 | TGTGCCACCAGCAGAGGGGGCGAGCAGTACTTC | CATSRGGEQYF
. | . | TRBJ2-7 | TRBV27 | TGTGCCAGCACTATCTCCCGGGACTCCTCCTACGAGCAGTACTTC | CASTISRDSSYEQYF
. | . | TRBJ2-7 | TRBV28 | TGTGCCAGCAGTCCCCTTGGAGGGCCTCACTACGAGCAGTACTTC | CASSPLGGPHYEQYF
. | . | TRBJ1-1 | TRBV28 | TGTGCCAGCAGTTGGGCCCCGATCCTCATGAACACTGAAGCTTTCTTT | CASSWAPILMNTEAFF
. | . | TRBJ2-7 | TRBV5-1 | TGCGCCAGCAGCGTAGACGGAAGGGATATCCCTACCTACGAGCAGTACTTC | CASSVDGRDIPTYEQYF
. | . | TRBJ2-3 | TRBV10-3 | TGTGCCAGCTACGGGAGAGGCACAGATACGCAGTATTTT | CASYGRGTDTQYF
few | TRBD2 | TRBJ2-7 | TRBV7-3 | TGTGCCAGGACTAGCGGGAGTAGCTACGAGCAGTACTTC | CARTSGSSYEQYF
once | TRBD2 | TRBJ2-1 | TRBV2 | TGTGCCAGCAGTGGTGGGACTAGCGGGAGTCTCCCCAATGAGCAGTTCTTC | CASSGGTSGSLPNEQFF
. | . | TRBJ2-4 | TRBV11-2 | TGTGCCAGCAGCTTCAGACAGCCCCAAGTAGGGGACATTCAGTACTTC | CASSFRQPQVGDIQYF